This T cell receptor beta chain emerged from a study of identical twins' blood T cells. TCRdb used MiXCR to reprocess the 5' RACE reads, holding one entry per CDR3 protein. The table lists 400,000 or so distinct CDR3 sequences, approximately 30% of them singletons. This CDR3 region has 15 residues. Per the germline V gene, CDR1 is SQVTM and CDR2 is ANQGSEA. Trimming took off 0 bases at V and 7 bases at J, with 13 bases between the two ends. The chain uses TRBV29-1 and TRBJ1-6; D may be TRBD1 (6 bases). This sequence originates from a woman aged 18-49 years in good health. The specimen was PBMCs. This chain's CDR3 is CSVEERGLNNSPLHF. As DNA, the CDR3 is TGCAGCGTTGAAGAAAGGGGGTTGAACAATTCACCCCTCCACTTT.